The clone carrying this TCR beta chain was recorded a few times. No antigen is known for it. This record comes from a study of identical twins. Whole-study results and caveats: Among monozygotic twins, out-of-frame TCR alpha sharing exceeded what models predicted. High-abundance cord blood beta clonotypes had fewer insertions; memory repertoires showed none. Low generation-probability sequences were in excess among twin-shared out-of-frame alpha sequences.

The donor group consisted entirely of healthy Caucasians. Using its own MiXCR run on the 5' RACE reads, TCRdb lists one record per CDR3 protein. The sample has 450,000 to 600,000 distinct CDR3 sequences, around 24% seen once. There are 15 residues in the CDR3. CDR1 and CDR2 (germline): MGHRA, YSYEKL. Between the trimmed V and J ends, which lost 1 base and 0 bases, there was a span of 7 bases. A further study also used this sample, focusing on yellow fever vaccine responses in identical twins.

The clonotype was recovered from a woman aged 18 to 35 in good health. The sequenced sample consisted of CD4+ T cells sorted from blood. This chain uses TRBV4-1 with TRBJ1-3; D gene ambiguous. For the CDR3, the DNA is TGCGCCAGCAGCCAAGGCGGGAGCTCTGGAAACACCATATATTTT. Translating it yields CASSQGGSSGNTIYF.